This is a list of T cell receptor beta chains from one sample in a study of T-cell memory formation after mild COVID-19. TCRdb reanalysed the 5' RACE reads using MiXCR and keeps one entry per CDR3 protein. The data show under 700,000 distinct CDR3 sequences, about a fifth seen once. The specimen was PBMCs or a T cell subset sorted from them (not recorded which). The source of these receptors is an adult woman who had mild COVID-19 (a few samples of this study predate the infection). Cell type and time point are not known. Both conserved end residues are part of each CDR3. The D gene is left open where the match is weak. Size is stated for part of the rows, as once, few or many counts, or as a class when the clone is expanded.

V	D	size	J	DNA	CDR3
TRBV2	-	few	TRBJ1-1	TGTGCCAGCAGTGAGAGGGCTGAAGCTTTCTTT	CASSERAEAFF
TRBV19	-	few	TRBJ2-3	TGTGCCAGTAGACGTCCGACCACAGATACGCAGTATTTT	CASRRPTTDTQYF
TRBV7-9	TRBD2	-	TRBJ2-2	TGTGCCAGCAGAACTAGCGGGAAGTCCGGGGAGCTGTTTTTT	CASRTSGKSGELFF
TRBV19	TRBD1	few	TRBJ2-7	TGTGCCAGTAGTATTGGTCGACAGGGATACAACGAGCAGTACTTC	CASSIGRQGYNEQYF
TRBV5-1	-	few	TRBJ2-5	TGCGCCAGCAGCTACCCAGGGGAAGAGACCCAGTACTTC	CASSYPGEETQYF
TRBV20-1	-	few	TRBJ2-5	TGCAGTGCTAGAGATGTCTACAGTCCGTACTTC	CSARDVYSPYF
TRBV20-1	TRBD2	few	TRBJ2-1	TGCAGTGCTAGAAGGAAACGGCTAGCGGGTTCCCGCTCCTACAATGAGCAGTTCTTC	CSARRKRLAGSRSYNEQFF
TRBV5-1	-	many	TRBJ2-1	TGCGCCAGCAGCGAGGGGGACAATGAGCAGTTCTTC	CASSEGDNEQFF
TRBV6-5	-	-	TRBJ2-5	TGTGCCAGCAGTTACTCGAAGGGGCGAGAGACCCAGTACTTC	CASSYSKGRETQYF
TRBV4-1	-	-	TRBJ2-2	TGCTCCAGCAGTCGGGCGGGGTCGACCGGGGAGCTGTTTTTT	CSSSRAGSTGELFF
TRBV5-1	-	-	TRBJ1-2	TGCGCCAGCAGCGACACAGGGAGACAAGTGTATGGCTACACCTTC	CASSDTGRQVYGYTF
TRBV3-1	TRBD1	-	TRBJ1-4	TGTGCCAGCAGCCGCGACAGGGGCCGGGATGAAAAACTGTTTTTT	CASSRDRGRDEKLFF
TRBV6-5	TRBD1	-	TRBJ2-1	TGTGCCAGCAGTTACGACGGGACAGGGAGTGCCAATGAGCAGTTCTTC	CASSYDGTGSANEQFF
TRBV20-1	-	-	TRBJ1-2	TGCAGTGCTAGAGATCGGACAGCAGTCTATGGCTACACCTTC	CSARDRTAVYGYTF
TRBV18	-	few	TRBJ1-4	TGTGCCAGCTCACCAAATCTGCAGCCGGGGGTTGAAAAACTGTTTTTT	CASSPNLQPGVEKLFF
TRBV29-1	TRBD2	many	TRBJ2-7	TGCAGCGCACTAGCGGGAGGCGCCGAGCAGTACTTC	CSALAGGAEQYF
TRBV10-3	TRBD2	-	TRBJ2-7	TGTGCCATCAGTGAGGGGACTAGCGGGTTCTACGAGCAGTACTTC	CAISEGTSGFYEQYF
TRBV5-1	-	few	TRBJ1-1	TGCGCCAGCAGCCCGGGGGACGGCACTGAAGCTTTCTTT	CASSPGDGTEAFF
TRBV18	TRBD2	-	TRBJ2-7	TGTGCCAGCTCACCGGAACTAGCGGGAGGGCACCGCTCCTACGAGCAGTACTTC	CASSPELAGGHRSYEQYF
TRBV4-1	-	-	TRBJ2-3	TGCGCCAGCAGCCAAGGGTCTTGCGTCCGGCCTCGAGAAGCCCTTGGGGGGACAGATACGCAGTATTTT	CASSQGSCVRPREALGGTDTQYF
TRBV9	-	-	TRBJ1-1	TGTGCCAGCAGCGTTCTTTCCGCGGGGCCCGATGAAGCTTTCTTT	CASSVLSAGPDEAFF
TRBV10-3	TRBD1	few	TRBJ2-6	TGTGCCATCGGGACAGGGTCCCCTGGGGCCAACGTCCTGACTTTC	CAIGTGSPGANVLTF
TRBV5-5	-	few	TRBJ1-3	TGTGCCAGCAGCTCGGGTATAGGTTCTGGAAACACCATATATTTT	CASSSGIGSGNTIYF
TRBV3-1	TRBD2	-	TRBJ2-1	TGTGCCAGCAGCCAAGATTCAGCGGGGGGTCACAATGAGCAGTTCTTC	CASSQDSAGGHNEQFF
TRBV6-6	-	few	TRBJ2-5	TGTGCCAGCGGTAGGGGGGGAGAGACCCAGTACTTC	CASGRGGETQYF
TRBV7-8	TRBD1	-	TRBJ1-5	TGTGCCAGCAGCCCCGGACAGGGGTCGGCGGGGCCCCAGCATTTT	CASSPGQGSAGPQHF
TRBV5-6	-	-	TRBJ2-7	TGTGCCAGCAGCTCCATAGCCCCCAGCTACGAGCAGTACTTC	CASSSIAPSYEQYF
TRBV24-1	-	few	TRBJ2-2	TGTGCCACCAGTACCGGGCAACGGGGGACCGGGGAGCTGTTTTTT	CATSTGQRGTGELFF
TRBV7-2	-	-	TRBJ2-7	TGTGCCAGCGCGAGGGGGATCTTCTACGAGCAGTACTTC	CASARGIFYEQYF
TRBV7-2	-	-	TRBJ1-2	TGTGCCAGCACCAAGGGGCCCAACGGGGTCTACACCTTC	CASTKGPNGVYTF
TRBV4-2	TRBD1	-	TRBJ1-2	TGTGCCAGCAGCCCGAGAGAGGGACAGGACGTTAACTATGGCTACACCTTC	CASSPREGQDVNYGYTF
TRBV6-2/TRBV6-3	-	few	TRBJ2-7	TGTGCCAGCAGTTACTCGGAGGGAGGCTACGAGCAGTACTTC	CASSYSEGGYEQYF
TRBV7-3	-	few	TRBJ2-3	TGTGCCAGCAGCACACCAGACGATACGCAGTATTTT	CASSTPDDTQYF
TRBV6-6	TRBD1	-	TRBJ1-2	TGTGCCAGCAGTTACGGCTCTCGGACAGGGCACTATGGCTACACCTTC	CASSYGSRTGHYGYTF
TRBV4-2	-	few	TRBJ2-5	TGTGCCAGCAGCCAAGCTAGCACCGAAGAGACCCAGTACTTC	CASSQASTEETQYF
TRBV11-2	TRBD1	few	TRBJ2-7	TGTGCCAGCAGCTCCCCGAGGGGACAGGGGCCGCACTACGAGCAGTACTTC	CASSSPRGQGPHYEQYF
TRBV4-1	-	-	TRBJ1-5	TGCGCCAGCAGCCAAATTTGGGGAGGGGGGAATCAGCCCCAGCATTTT	CASSQIWGGGNQPQHF
TRBV12-3/TRBV12-4	-	many	TRBJ1-1	TGTGCCAGCAGCGAATATAAACCGGGGAACACTGAAGCTTTCTTT	CASSEYKPGNTEAFF
TRBV7-2	-	-	TRBJ2-1	TGTGCCAGCAGCTTTGGTAGCGGCTACTACAATGAGCAGTTCTTC	CASSFGSGYYNEQFF
TRBV7-9	-	-	TRBJ2-3	TGTGCCAGCAGCTTCAGTGTCACTAGCACAGATACGCAGTATTTT	CASSFSVTSTDTQYF
TRBV23-1	TRBD1	few	TRBJ2-1	TGCGCCAGCATACTGACAGGGGAGTCCTACAATGAGCAGTTCTTC	CASILTGESYNEQFF
TRBV20-1	-	-	TRBJ2-7	TGCAGTGCTAGCTCCCTAGCTTACGAGCAGTACTTC	CSASSLAYEQYF
TRBV29-1	TRBD1	-	TRBJ2-3	TGCAGCGTTGTCCCCGAGGACAGGGCTACAGATACGCAGTATTTT	CSVVPEDRATDTQYF
TRBV7-8	TRBD1	-	TRBJ1-6	TGTGCCAGCAGCTGGGAGACAGGGGGGGGGCATTCACCCCTCCACTTT	CASSWETGGGHSPLHF
TRBV11-2	-	once	TRBJ1-1	TGTGCCAGCAGCTACGACAGCAAAATGAACACTGAAGCTTTCTTT	CASSYDSKMNTEAFF
TRBV29-1	TRBD1	-	TRBJ2-7	TGCAGCGTGGGGTGGGGGACAGGGTACGAGCAGTACTTC	CSVGWGTGYEQYF
TRBV29-1	-	few	TRBJ1-1	TGCAGCGTTGGGGGGGCTGAAGCTTTCTTT	CSVGGAEAFF
TRBV4-3	TRBD2	-	TRBJ2-1	TGCGCCAGCAGCCCGGGAGCAGGCGGGAGGGCGAATGAGCAGTTCTTC	CASSPGAGGRANEQFF